The sequence of this T cell receptor beta chain was determined in a study of cytomegalovirus exposure and HLA in healthy donors. Both 60 Vbeta primers and 13 Jbeta primers went into the PCR. The table came from immunoSEQ multiplex PCR; TCRdb's copy has only in-frame clones and leaves some out. The sample carries some 80,000 clones, 60% to 85% recorded once. The germline V gene has CDR1 SGHTA and CDR2 FQGNSA. Between the trimmed V and J ends, which lost 2 bases and 0 bases, there was a span of 8 bases. The CDR3 has 15 amino acids. The chain combines TRBV7-2 with TRBJ2-1; D remains unclear. The sequenced material came from PBMCs. This clonotype originated in a man aged 35-49 years in good health and CMV-seronegative. In nucleotides, the CDR3 is TGTGCCAGCAGCTTACTCCCGAGCTCCTACAATGAGCAGTTCTTC. Protein: CASSLLPSSYNEQFF.